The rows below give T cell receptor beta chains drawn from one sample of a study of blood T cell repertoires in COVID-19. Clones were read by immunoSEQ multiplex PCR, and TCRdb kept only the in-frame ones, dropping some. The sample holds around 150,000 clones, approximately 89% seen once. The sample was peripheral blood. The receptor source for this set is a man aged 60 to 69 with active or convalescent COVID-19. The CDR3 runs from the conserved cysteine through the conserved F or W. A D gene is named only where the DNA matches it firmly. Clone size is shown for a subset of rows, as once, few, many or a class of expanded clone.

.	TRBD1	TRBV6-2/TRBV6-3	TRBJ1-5	CASSYKRDRTSNQPQHF	TGTGCCAGCAGTTACAAAAGGGACAGGACGAGCAATCAGCCCCAGCATTTT
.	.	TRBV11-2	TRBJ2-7	CASSPAGGPYEQYF	TGTGCCAGCAGCCCCGCCGGGGGGCCCTACGAGCAGTACTTC
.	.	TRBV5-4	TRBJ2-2	CASRLDSTNTGELFF	TGTGCCAGCAGGTTGGACTCTACGAACACCGGGGAGCTGTTTTTT
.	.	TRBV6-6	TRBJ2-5	CASRRGAGETQYF	TGTGCCAGCAGAAGAGGGGCGGGGGAGACCCAGTACTTC
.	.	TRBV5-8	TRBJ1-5	CASSLGDSFNQPQHF	TGTGCCAGCAGCTTGGGGGACTCCTTCAATCAGCCCCAGCATTTT
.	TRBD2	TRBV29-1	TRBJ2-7	CSVKDGLAGSYEQYF	TGCAGCGTTAAGGACGGACTAGCGGGCTCCTACGAGCAGTACTTC
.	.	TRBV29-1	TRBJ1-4	CSVQGRSGEKLFF	TGCAGCGTTCAGGGTAGGAGTGGTGAAAAACTGTTTTTT
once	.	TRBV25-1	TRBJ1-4	CASSEWRGINEKLFF	TGTGCCAGCAGTGAATGGCGAGGCATCAATGAAAAACTGTTTTTT
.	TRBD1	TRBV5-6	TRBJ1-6	CASSNLDRDGGPLHF	TGTGCCAGCAGCAACCTGGACAGGGATGGTGGACCCCTCCACTTT
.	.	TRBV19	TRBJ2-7	CASSMTAFYEQYF	TGTGCCAGTAGTATGACAGCTTTTTACGAGCAGTACTTC
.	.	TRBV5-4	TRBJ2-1	CASSSGQPRSSYNEQFF	TGTGCCAGCAGCTCAGGACAGCCCAGGAGCTCCTACAATGAGCAGTTCTTC
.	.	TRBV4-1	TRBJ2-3	CASSQDPRADTQYF	TGCGCCAGCAGCCAAGATCCCAGGGCCGATACGCAGTATTTT
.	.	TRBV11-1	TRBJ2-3	CASSFNGFGDTQYF	TGTGCCAGCAGCTTTAACGGGTTCGGAGATACGCAGTATTTT
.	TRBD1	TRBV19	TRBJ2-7	CASSAPGQGSSYEQYF	TGTGCCAGTAGTGCCCCCGGACAGGGGAGCTCCTACGAGCAGTACTTC
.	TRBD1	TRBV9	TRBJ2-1	CASSVGQGAYNEQFF	TGTGCCAGCAGCGTAGGACAGGGGGCCTACAATGAGCAGTTCTTC
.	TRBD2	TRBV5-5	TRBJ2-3	CAGAGTSGSDTQYF	TGTGCCGGAGCCGGGACTAGCGGGAGTGATACGCAGTATTTT
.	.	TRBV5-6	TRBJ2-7	CASSSPGGHEQYF	TGTGCCAGCAGCTCCCCAGGGGGGCACGAGCAGTACTTC
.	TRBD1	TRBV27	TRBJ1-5	CASSLSPTGGKEHF	TGTGCCAGCAGTTTATCCCCGACAGGGGGTAAGGAGCATTTT
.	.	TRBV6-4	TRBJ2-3	CASSEGTGTPQYF	TGTGCCAGCAGTGAGGGCACCGGGACTCCGCAGTATTTT
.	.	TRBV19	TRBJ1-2	CASSIRRATNYGYTF	TGTGCCAGTAGTATAAGGAGGGCAACTAACTATGGCTACACCTTC
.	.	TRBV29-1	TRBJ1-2	CSSAGAAVGYTF	TGCAGCTCCGCAGGCGCCGCCGTAGGATACACCTTC
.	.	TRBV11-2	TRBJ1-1	CASSLDGAVNTEAFF	TGTGCCAGCAGCTTAGATGGGGCGGTCAACACTGAAGCTTTCTTT
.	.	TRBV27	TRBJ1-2	CASSFRLRGNYGYTF	TGTGCCAGCAGTTTTAGGTTGAGGGGGAACTATGGCTACACCTTC
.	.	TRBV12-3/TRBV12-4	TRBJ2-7	CASTPDFSYEQYF	TGTGCCAGCACCCCGGACTTCTCCTACGAGCAGTACTTC
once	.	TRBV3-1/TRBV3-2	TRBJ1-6	CASSQGTINSPLHF	TGTGCCAGCAGCCAAGGCACAATTAATTCACCCCTCCACTTT
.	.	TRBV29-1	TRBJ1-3	CSVAGDSGNTIYF	TGCAGCGTTGCAGGGGACTCTGGAAACACCATATATTTT
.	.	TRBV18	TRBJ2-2	CASTRGTGELFF	TGTGCCAGCACCCGGGGCACCGGGGAGCTGTTTTTT
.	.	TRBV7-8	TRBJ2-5	CASSTLLGGQETQYF	TGTGCCAGCAGCACCCTACTGGGGGGCCAAGAGACCCAGTACTTC
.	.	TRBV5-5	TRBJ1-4	CASSLFERGTNEKLFF	TGTGCCAGCAGCTTGTTTGAAAGGGGAACTAATGAAAAACTGTTTTTT
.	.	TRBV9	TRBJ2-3	CASSQTGLADTDTQYF	TGTGCCAGCAGTCAAACAGGGCTAGCGGACACAGATACGCAGTATTTT
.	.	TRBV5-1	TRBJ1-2	CASSFSGVGYTF	TGCGCCAGCAGCTTTTCAGGGGTTGGCTACACCTTC
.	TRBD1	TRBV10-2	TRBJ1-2	CASSGGTGGSLDYGYTF	TGCGCCAGCAGTGGGGGGACAGGGGGAAGTTTAGACTATGGCTACACCTTC
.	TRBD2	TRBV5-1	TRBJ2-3	CASSFSAGVTDTQYF	TGCGCCAGCAGCTTCAGTGCGGGAGTCACAGATACGCAGTATTTT
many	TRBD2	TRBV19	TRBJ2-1	CASSPFSGRGLNEQFF	TGTGCCAGTAGCCCTTTTAGCGGGAGGGGGTTGAATGAGCAGTTCTTC
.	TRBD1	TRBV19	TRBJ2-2	CASSATGGTGELFF	TGTGCCAGTAGTGCTACAGGGGGAACCGGGGAGCTGTTTTTT
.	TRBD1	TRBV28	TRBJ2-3	CASSQSRDSISRVRDTQYF	TGTGCCAGCAGCCAAAGCCGGGACAGCATTTCCCGGGTCCGGGATACGCAGTATTTT
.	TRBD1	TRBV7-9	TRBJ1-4	CASSDTKGAGWEKLFF	TGTGCCAGCAGCGATACGAAGGGGGCGGGTTGGGAAAAACTGTTTTTT
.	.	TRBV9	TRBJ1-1	CASSVGEFGNTEAFF	TGTGCCAGCAGCGTAGGAGAGTTCGGGAACACTGAAGCTTTCTTT
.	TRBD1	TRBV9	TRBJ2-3	CASSVEGARSTDTQYF	TGTGCCAGCAGCGTAGAGGGGGCACGGAGCACAGATACGCAGTATTTT
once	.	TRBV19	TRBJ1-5	CASRRGPINQPQHF	TGTGCCAGTCGCAGGGGACCGATCAATCAGCCCCAGCATTTT